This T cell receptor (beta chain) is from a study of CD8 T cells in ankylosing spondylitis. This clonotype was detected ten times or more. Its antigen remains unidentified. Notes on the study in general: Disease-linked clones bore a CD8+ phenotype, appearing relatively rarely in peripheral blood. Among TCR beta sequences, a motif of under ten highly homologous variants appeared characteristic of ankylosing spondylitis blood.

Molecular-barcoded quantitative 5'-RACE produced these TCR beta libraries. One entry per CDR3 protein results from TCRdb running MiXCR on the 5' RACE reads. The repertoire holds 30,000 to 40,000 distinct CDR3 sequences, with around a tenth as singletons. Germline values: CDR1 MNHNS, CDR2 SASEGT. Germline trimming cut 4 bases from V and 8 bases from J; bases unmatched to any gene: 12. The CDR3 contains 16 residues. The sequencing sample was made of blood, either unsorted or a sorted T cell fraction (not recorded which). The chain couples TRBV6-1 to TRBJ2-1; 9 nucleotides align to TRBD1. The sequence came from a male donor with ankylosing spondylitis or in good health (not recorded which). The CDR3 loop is CASSGTPGQGGDEQFF. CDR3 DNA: TGTGCCAGCAGTGGGACGCCGGGACAGGGAGGCGATGAGCAGTTCTTC.